These 3 T cell receptor beta chains share one sample of origin, sequenced in a study of T-cell memory formation after mild COVID-19. TCRdb itself ran the 5' RACE reads through MiXCR, one entry per CDR3 protein. This sample yields about 350,000 distinct CDR3 sequences, of which roughly 13% are seen a single time; 20% to 25% belongs to the top ten. Source material: PBMCs or a T cell subset sorted from them (not recorded which). Source of these receptors: a man aged 18 to 30 who had mild COVID-19 (a few samples of this study predate the infection). Cell type and time point are not known.

In its sample, this clonotype was seen a few times. The J gene is TRBJ2-5, the V gene TRBV20-1; D is uncertain. V shed 6 bases and J shed 2 bases, with 13 bases lying between them. Germline CDR1 is DFQATT and CDR2 is SNEGSKA (reference sequence). This CDR3 has 13 residues. DNA for the CDR3: TGCAGTGCCTACGGGCCACTTCAAGAGACCCAGTACTTC. Its protein is CSAYGPLQETQYF.

The CDR3 DNA reads as TGTGCCAGCTCAAGGCTTGGGGTGCATGGCTACACCTTC. Its protein product is CASSRLGVHGYTF. The rearrangement uses TRBV18 and TRBJ1-2, with no clear D. The germline V and J ends were trimmed by 5 bases and 6 bases, with 13 bases remaining between them. The CDR3 runs to 13 residues. Germline assignment: CDR1 KGHSH and CDR2 LQKENI. The full variable domain, with the rest looked up from reference TRBV18 and TRBJ1-2, is NAGVMQNPRHLVRRRGQEARLRCSPMKGHSHVYWYRQLPEEGLKFMVYLQKENIIDESGMPKERFSAEFPKEGPSILRIQQVVRGDSAAYFCASSRLGVHGYTFGSGTRLTVV.

Only a few counts were recorded for this clonotype. The chain links TRBV7-8 to TRBJ1-4, with D possibly being TRBD1 (5 bases). V lost 2 bases and J 4 bases, leaving 11 bases between the germline ends. Per the germline V gene, CDR1 is SGHVS and CDR2 is FQNEAQ. The CDR3 covers 15 residues. This CDR3 is CASSLKDSRNEKLFF. The CDR3 DNA reads as TGTGCCAGCAGCTTAAAAGACAGCCGTAATGAAAAACTGTTTTTT.